This note documents a single T cell receptor beta chain sequence. The antigen is unknown. Trimming removed 0 bases at V and 6 bases at J, with 12 bases between. The CDR3 runs to 14 residues. This record belongs to a study of T cells after yellow fever vaccination. Whole-study context: Preparing low-cell-number fractions relied on SMART-Seq v4 Ultra Low Input.

In making TCR cDNA, 5'RACE template switching added a universal primer site and UMIs to it. TCRdb recomputed calls from the 5' RACE reads with MiXCR, one row per CDR3 protein. The data show about 220,000 distinct CDR3 sequences, approximately 3% seen once. Whole-study findings and limits: Abundant bulk-derived clonotypes could contaminate FACS-sorted repertoires. A weaker but faster secondary response was observed, peaking on day 5 versus 15.

The sequence was obtained from a man between 18 and 35 years old who received the YFV17D yellow fever vaccine. The input for sequencing was CD4+ T cells sorted from PBMCs, taken 10 days after the yellow fever booster vaccination. The rearrangement links TRBV12-3 or TRBV12-4 to TRBJ2-7; D remains unclear. The CDR3 coding sequence is TGTGCCAGCAGTTTAGCGGGTACGCGCGGCGAGCAGTACTTC. This codes for CASSLAGTRGEQYF.